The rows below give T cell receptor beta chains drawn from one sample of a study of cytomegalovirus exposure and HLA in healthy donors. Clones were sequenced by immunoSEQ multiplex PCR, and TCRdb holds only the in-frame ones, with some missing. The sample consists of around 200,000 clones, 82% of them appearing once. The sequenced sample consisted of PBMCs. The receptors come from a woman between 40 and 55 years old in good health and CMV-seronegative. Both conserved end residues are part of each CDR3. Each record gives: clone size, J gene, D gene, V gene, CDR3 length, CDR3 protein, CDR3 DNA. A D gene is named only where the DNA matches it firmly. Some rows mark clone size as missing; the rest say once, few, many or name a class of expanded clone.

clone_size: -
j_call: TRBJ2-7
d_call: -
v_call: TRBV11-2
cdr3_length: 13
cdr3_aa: CASSSGTSYEQYF
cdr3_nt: TGTGCCAGCAGCTCCGGGACTTCCTACGAGCAGTACTTC

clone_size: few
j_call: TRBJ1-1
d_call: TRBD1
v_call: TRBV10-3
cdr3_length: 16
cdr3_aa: CAISESIAGGNTEAFF
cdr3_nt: TGTGCCATCAGTGAGTCGATCGCAGGGGGCAACACTGAAGCTTTCTTT

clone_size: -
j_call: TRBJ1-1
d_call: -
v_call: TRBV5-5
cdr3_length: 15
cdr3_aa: CASSSPGIMNTEAFF
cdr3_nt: TGTGCCAGCAGCTCACCAGGGATCATGAACACTGAAGCTTTCTTT

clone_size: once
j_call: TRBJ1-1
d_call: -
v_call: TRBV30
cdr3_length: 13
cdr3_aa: CAWWFSLNTEAFF
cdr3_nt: TGTGCCTGGTGGTTCAGTTTGAACACTGAAGCTTTCTTT

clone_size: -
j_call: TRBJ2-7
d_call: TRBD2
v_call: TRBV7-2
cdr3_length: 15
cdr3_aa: CASSFTGLAGGPEYF
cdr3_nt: TGTGCCAGCAGCTTCACTGGACTAGCGGGAGGGCCGGAGTACTTC

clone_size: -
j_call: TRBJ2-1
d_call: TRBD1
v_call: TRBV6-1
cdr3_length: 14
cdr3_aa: CASRDRVNGNEQFF
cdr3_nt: TGTGCCAGCAGGGACAGGGTTAATGGGAATGAGCAGTTCTTC

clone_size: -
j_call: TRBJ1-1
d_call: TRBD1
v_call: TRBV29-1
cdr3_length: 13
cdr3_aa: CSVSFRGPTEAFF
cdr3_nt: TGCAGCGTTTCCTTCAGGGGGCCCACTGAAGCTTTCTTT

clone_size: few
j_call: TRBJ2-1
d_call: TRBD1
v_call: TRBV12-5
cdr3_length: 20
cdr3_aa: CASGAYSWDRRKSYDNEQFF
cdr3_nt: TGTGCTAGTGGTGCATACTCTTGGGACAGGAGAAAATCTTATGACAATGAGCAGTTCTTC

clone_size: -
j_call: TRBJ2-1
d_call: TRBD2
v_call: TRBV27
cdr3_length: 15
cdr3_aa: CASSSPPSGYNEQFF
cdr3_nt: TGTGCCAGCAGTTCTCCCCCTAGCGGCTACAATGAGCAGTTCTTC

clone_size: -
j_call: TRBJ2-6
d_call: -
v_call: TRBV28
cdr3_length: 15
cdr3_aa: CASISGVTGANVLTF
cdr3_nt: TGTGCCAGCATTTCCGGGGTCACTGGGGCCAACGTCCTGACTTTC

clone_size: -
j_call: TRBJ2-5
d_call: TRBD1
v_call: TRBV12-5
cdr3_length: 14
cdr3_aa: CASGPWTGQETQYF
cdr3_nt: TGTGCTAGTGGTCCTTGGACAGGGCAAGAGACCCAGTACTTC

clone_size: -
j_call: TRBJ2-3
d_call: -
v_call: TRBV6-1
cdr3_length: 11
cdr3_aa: CASRLTDTQYF
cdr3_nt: TGTGCCAGCAGACTCACAGATACGCAGTATTTT

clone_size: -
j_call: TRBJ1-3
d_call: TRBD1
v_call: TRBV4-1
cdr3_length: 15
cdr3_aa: CASSQEDRAGNTIYF
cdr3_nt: TGCGCCAGCAGCCAAGAGGACAGGGCTGGAAACACCATATATTTT

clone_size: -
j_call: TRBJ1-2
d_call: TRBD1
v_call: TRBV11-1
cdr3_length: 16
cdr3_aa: CASSLGDRGNNYGYTF
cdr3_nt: TGTGCCAGCAGCTTAGGGGACAGAGGAAACAACTATGGCTACACCTTC

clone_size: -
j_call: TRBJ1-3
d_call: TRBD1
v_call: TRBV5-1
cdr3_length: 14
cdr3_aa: CASTSDRVGNTIYF
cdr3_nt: TGCGCCAGCACCAGCGACAGGGTTGGAAACACCATATATTTT

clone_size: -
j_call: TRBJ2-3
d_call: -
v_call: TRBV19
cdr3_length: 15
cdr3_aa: CASSLRGGTTDTQYF
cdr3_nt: TGTGCCAGTAGTCTCCGGGGCGGGACTACAGATACGCAGTATTTT

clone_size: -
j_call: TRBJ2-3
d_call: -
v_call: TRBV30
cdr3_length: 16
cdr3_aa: CAWSGVTASGTDTQYF
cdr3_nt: TGTGCCTGGAGTGGGGTAACGGCCAGCGGCACAGATACGCAGTATTTT

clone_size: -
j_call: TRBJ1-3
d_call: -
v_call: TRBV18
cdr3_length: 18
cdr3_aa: CASSPVVKTVISGNTIYF
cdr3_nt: TGTGCCAGCTCACCAGTTGTGAAGACAGTTATCTCTGGAAACACCATATATTTT

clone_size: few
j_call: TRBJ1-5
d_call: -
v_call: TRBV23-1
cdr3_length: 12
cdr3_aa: CARCTGNQPQHF
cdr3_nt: TGCGCCAGGTGTACAGGGAATCAGCCCCAGCATTTT

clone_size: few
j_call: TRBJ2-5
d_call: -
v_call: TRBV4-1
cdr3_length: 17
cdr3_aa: CASSQDLLGPIQETQYF
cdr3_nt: TGCGCCAGCAGCCAAGATCTTCTTGGGCCGATCCAAGAGACCCAGTACTTC

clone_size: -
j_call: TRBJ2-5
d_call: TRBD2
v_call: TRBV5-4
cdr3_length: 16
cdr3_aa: CAGSLDLAGGKKTQYF
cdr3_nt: TGTGCCGGCAGCTTGGACCTAGCGGGAGGGAAGAAGACCCAGTACTTC

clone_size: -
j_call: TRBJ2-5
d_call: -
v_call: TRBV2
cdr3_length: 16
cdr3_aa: CASSWALGAVVETQYF
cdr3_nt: TGTGCCAGCAGCTGGGCCCTGGGGGCGGTAGTGGAGACCCAGTACTTC

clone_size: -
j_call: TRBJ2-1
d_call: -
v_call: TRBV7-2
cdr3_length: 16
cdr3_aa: CASSYQPGFGYNEQFF
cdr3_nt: TGTGCCAGCAGCTATCAACCAGGTTTCGGATACAATGAGCAGTTCTTC

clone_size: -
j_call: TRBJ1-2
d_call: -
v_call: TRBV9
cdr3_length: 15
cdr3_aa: CASSVGHSSNYGYTF
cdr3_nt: TGTGCCAGCAGCGTGGGACATTCTTCAAACTATGGCTACACCTTC

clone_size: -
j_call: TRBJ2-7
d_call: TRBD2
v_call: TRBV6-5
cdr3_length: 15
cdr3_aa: CASSTRGRASYEQYF
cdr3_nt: TGTGCCAGCAGTACTCGTGGGAGGGCCTCCTACGAGCAGTACTTC

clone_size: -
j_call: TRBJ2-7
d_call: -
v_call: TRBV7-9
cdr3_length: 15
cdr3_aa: CASSLVGGGGYEQYF
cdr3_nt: TGTGCCAGCAGCTTAGTTGGGGGAGGCGGTTACGAGCAGTACTTC

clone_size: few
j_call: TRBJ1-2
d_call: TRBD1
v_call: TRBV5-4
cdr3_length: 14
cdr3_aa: CASNRATGAYGYTF
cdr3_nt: TGTGCCAGCAACCGGGCGACAGGGGCCTATGGCTACACCTTC

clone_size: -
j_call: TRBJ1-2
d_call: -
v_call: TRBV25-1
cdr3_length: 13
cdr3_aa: CASSEWAQAGYTF
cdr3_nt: TGTGCCAGCAGTGAATGGGCGCAGGCTGGCTACACCTTC

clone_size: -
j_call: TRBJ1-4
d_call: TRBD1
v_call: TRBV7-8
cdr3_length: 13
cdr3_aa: CASSRRQGEKLFF
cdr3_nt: TGTGCCAGCAGCCGTCGACAGGGGGAAAAACTGTTTTTT

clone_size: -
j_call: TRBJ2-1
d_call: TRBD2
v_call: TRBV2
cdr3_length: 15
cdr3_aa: CASSRLAGGANEQFF
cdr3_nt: TGTGCCAGCAGCCGACTAGCGGGAGGCGCAAATGAGCAGTTCTTC

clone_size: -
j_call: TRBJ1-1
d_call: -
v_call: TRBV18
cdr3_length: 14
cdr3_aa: CASSPSTREAEAFF
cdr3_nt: TGTGCCAGCTCACCTTCGACGCGGGAGGCTGAAGCTTTCTTT

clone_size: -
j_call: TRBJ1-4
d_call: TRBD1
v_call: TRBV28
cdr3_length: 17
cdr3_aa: CASSFWPRDRGIGKLFF
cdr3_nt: TGTGCCAGCAGTTTTTGGCCCCGGGACAGGGGAATTGGAAAACTGTTTTTT

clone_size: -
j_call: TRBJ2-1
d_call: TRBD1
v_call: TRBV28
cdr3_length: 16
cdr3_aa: CASSRRGDRRLNEQFF
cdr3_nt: TGTGCCAGCAGCCGTAGGGGGGACAGGCGGCTCAATGAGCAGTTCTTC

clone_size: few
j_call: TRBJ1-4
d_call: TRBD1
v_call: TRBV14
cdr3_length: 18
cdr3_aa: CASSQHRDRGTVREKLFF
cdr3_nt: TGTGCCAGCAGCCAACACCGGGACAGGGGAACGGTTAGGGAAAAACTGTTTTTT

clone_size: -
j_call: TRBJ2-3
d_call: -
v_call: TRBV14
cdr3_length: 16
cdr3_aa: CASSQRGLSATDTQYF
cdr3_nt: TGTGCCAGCAGCCAAAGAGGCCTATCCGCCACAGATACGCAGTATTTT

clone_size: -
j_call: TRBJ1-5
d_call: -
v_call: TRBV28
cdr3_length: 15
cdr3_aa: CASSSRTASPRPQHF
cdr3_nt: TGTGCCAGCAGTTCCCGGACAGCGAGTCCGCGGCCCCAGCATTTT

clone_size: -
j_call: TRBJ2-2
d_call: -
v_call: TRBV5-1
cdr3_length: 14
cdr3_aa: CASSFTSDSGELFF
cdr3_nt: TGCGCCAGCAGCTTTACATCCGACTCCGGGGAGCTGTTTTTT

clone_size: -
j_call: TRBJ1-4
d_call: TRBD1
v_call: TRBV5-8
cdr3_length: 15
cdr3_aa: CASSPRTGGSEKLFF
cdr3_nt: TGTGCCAGCAGCCCGCGGACAGGGGGCTCCGAAAAACTGTTTTTT

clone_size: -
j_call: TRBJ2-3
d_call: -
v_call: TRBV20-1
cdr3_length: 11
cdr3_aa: CSATVTDTQYF
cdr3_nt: TGCAGTGCTACAGTCACAGATACGCAGTATTTT

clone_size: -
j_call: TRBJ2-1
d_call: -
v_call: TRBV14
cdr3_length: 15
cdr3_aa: CASSQAGVAYNEQFF
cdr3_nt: TGTGCCAGCAGCCAAGCGGGAGTAGCATACAATGAGCAGTTCTTC

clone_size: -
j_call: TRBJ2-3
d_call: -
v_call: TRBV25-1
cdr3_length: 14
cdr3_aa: CASSENRGTDTQYF
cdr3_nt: TGTGCCAGCAGTGAAAACAGGGGCACAGATACGCAGTATTTT

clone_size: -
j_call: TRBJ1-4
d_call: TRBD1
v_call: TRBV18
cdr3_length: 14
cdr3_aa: CASSRGQGGEKLFF
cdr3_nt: TGTGCCAGCTCACGGGGACAGGGAGGTGAAAAACTGTTTTTT

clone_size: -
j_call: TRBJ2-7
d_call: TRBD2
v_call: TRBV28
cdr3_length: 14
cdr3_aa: CASRLAGGPHEQYF
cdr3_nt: TGTGCCAGCCGACTAGCGGGAGGGCCCCACGAGCAGTACTTC

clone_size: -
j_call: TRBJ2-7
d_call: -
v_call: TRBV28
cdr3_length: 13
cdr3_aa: CASSFGGSYEQYF
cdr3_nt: TGTGCCAGCAGTTTTGGGGGCTCGTACGAGCAGTACTTC

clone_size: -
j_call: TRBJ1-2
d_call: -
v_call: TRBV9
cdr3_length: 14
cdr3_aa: CASSPPGRYYGYTF
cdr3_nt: TGTGCCAGCAGCCCCCCGGGGAGATACTATGGCTACACCTTC

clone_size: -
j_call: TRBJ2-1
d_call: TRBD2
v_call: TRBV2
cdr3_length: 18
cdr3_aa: CASSERLAGGSGYNEQFF
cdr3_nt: TGTGCCAGCAGTGAGCGTCTAGCGGGAGGATCTGGCTACAATGAGCAGTTCTTC

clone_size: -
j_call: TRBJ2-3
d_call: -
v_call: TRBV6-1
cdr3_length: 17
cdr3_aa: CASSEATGNTLFGPQYF
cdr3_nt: TGTGCCAGCAGTGAAGCTACGGGGAATACGTTATTCGGTCCGCAGTATTTT

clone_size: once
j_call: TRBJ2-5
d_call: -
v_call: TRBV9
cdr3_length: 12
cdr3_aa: CASSQTGETQYF
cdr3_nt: TGTGCCAGCAGCCAAACCGGGGAGACCCAGTACTTC

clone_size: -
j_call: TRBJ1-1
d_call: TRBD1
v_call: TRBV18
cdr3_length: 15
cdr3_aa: CASSPKRQGVTEAFF
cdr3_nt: TGTGCCAGCTCACCAAAACGACAGGGAGTAACTGAAGCTTTCTTT

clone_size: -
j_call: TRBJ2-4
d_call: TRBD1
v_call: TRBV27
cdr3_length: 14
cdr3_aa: CASTRTGRENIQYF
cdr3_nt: TGTGCCAGCACCAGGACAGGCCGCGAAAACATTCAGTACTTC

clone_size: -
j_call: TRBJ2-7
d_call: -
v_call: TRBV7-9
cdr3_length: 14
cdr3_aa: CASSPLAGTYEQYF
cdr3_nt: TGTGCCAGCAGCCCCTTGGCGGGGACCTACGAGCAGTACTTC

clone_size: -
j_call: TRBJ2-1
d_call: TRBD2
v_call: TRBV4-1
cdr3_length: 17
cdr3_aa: CASSPLRTSGDYNEQFF
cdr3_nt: TGCGCCAGCAGCCCGTTAAGGACTAGCGGGGATTACAATGAGCAGTTCTTC

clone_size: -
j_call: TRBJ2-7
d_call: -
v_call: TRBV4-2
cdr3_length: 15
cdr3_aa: CASSQGTSHSYEQYF
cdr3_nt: TGTGCCAGCAGCCAAGGGACATCACACTCCTACGAGCAGTACTTC

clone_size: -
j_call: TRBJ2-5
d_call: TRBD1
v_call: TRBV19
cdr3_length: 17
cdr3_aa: CASSIPDRGLCWETQYF
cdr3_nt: TGTGCCAGTAGTATACCGGACAGGGGGCTTTGTTGGGAGACCCAGTACTTC

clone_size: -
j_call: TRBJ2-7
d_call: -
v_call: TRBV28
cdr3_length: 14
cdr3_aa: CASRMIQGRHEQYF
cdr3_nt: TGTGCCAGCAGGATGATACAGGGGAGGCACGAGCAGTACTTC